This T cell receptor beta chain was sequenced for a study of shared clonotypes between healthy human individuals. Generated by immunoSEQ multiplex PCR, the TCRdb table keeps only in-frame clones and is missing some. The sample has some 2.1 million clones; roughly 94% are singletons. CDR3 size: 17 residues. Germline V gene data show CDR1 as SEHNR and CDR2 as FQNEAQ (reference sequence). Trimming shortened V by 3 bases and J by 0 bases, and 12 bases separated the two germline ends. The receptor's source is a man between 18 and 35 years old in good health. Sequences were obtained from naive CD4+ T cells sorted from blood. The subset is: CD45RA+ positively selected. This rearrangement joins TRBV7-9 to TRBJ2-6; D is possibly TRBD1 (6 bases). As DNA, the CDR3 is TGTGCCAGCAGCTTCGTGGGGGCACTCTCTGGGGCCAACGTCCTGACTTTC. As protein: CASSFVGALSGANVLTF.